This TCR beta chain stems from a study of spatial heterogeneity in lung cancer. The wider study: The library had UMIs, and each TCR and UMI pair averaged more than ten raw reads.

Every cDNA TCR molecule received its own unique molecular identifier. TCRdb re-called the 5' RACE reads with MiXCR, one entry per CDR3 protein. The sample lists approximately 17,000 distinct CDR3 sequences; 19% were seen once. This clonotype is labeled as medium-sized. Specified time point: blood at routine non-recurrence follow-up after resection. Whole RNA obtained from tumor, nontumor lung or frozen PBMC underwent sequencing without sorting. The sample consisted of PBMCs, taken at follow-up. This clonotype was obtained from a male donor with early-stage non-small cell lung cancer.

This CDR3 is CATSAGYEQYF. The CDR3 DNA reads as TGTGCCACCAGTGCGGGCTACGAGCAGTACTTC. The J gene is TRBJ2-7, the V gene TRBV24-1; D gene ambiguous. Germline V CDR1 and CDR2: KGHDR, SFDVKD. The germline V and J ends were trimmed by 5 bases and 3 bases, with 4 bases remaining between them. CDR3 length equals 11 residues.